What follows are 12 T cell receptor beta chains derived from one specimen sequenced in a study of CD8+ T cells in alopecia areata. Reverse transcribed after extraction, RNA yielded cDNA as the sequencing template. TCRdb's table, derived via immunoSEQ multiplex PCR, lists solely in-frame clones and lacks some. Of some 200,000 clones in the sample, about 60% are singletons; the top ten hold approximately 3.4%. The treatment here: oral pan-JAK inhibitor, 5-10 mg twice daily. This sample comprised CD4+ T cells sorted from blood, obtained at week 4, from a patient treated with tofacitinib. The receptors come from a human donor with alopecia areata.

The CDR3 DNA reads as TGCGCCAGCAGCTTGGCGGTCAGCGAAATAGTCACAGATACGCAGTATTTT. Translating gives CASSLAVSEIVTDTQYF. The chain employs TRBV5-1 and TRBJ2-3; the D is unclear. The CDR3 consists of 17 residues. V lost 0 bases and J 2 bases, leaving 16 bases between the germline ends. The germline CDR1 and CDR2 sequences are SGHRS and YFSETQ. Based on the CDR3 plus reference TRBV5-1 and TRBJ2-3, the full variable domain is KAGVTQTPRYLIKTRGQQVTLSCSPISGHRSVSWYQQTPGQGLQFLFEYFSETQRNKGNFPGRFSGRQFSNSRSEMNVSTLELGDSALYLCASSLAVSEIVTDTQYFGPGTRLTVL.

V usage is TRBV28 and J usage is TRBJ1-2, with 8 bases aligning to TRBD1. The CDR3 runs to 14 residues. Germline V lookup: CDR1 MDHEN, CDR2 SYDVKM. J was trimmed by 5 bases and V by 6 bases; bases with no gene match: 8. The CDR3 DNA is TGTGCCAGCAGCGACAGGGGCCTATCTTATGGCTACACCTTC. As protein: CASSDRGLSYGYTF.

The chain joins TRBV25-1 to TRBJ2-5, with D possibly TRBD1 on 5 matching bases. This CDR3 is built from 13 residues. Trimming removed 6 bases at V and 5 bases at J, with 13 bases between. In germline, CDR1 is MGHDK, CDR2 SYGVNS. CDR3 in DNA: TGTGCCAGCAGGTCCCCAGGGTGGGAGACCCAGTACTTC. This translates into CASRSPGWETQYF. The full variable domain, completed using reference TRBV25-1 and TRBJ2-5, is EADIYQTPRYLVIGTGKKITLECSQTMGHDKMYWYQQDPGMELHLIHYSYGVNSTEKGDLSSESTVSRIRTEHFPLTLESARPSHTSQYLCASRSPGWETQYFGPGTRLLVL.

This chain uses TRBV30 with TRBJ2-7, with D uncertain. The V end lost 4 bases, the J end lost 7 bases, and 11 bases lay between the germline ends. Germline V gene lookup returns CDR1 GTSNPN and CDR2 SVGIG (reference sequence). CDR3 length: 11 amino acids. The CDR3 loop reads CAWNRRTEQYF. In DNA form, the CDR3 reads TGTGCCTGGAACCGGAGAACAGAGCAGTACTTC.

This chain uses TRBV18 with TRBJ2-5; the match to TRBD1 covers 10 bases. Per the germline V gene, CDR1 is KGHSH and CDR2 is LQKENI. The V and J ends lost 5 bases and 5 bases, in that order; junction bases with no gene match: 5. The CDR3 length is 14 residues. The CDR3 region has the DNA TGTGCCAGCTCAGTGGACAGGGGGATCGAGACCCAGTACTTC. It translates to CASSVDRGIETQYF.

This clone was counted only a few times. V and J are TRBV4-1 and TRBJ2-1, with TRBD2 identical over 9 bases. This CDR3 region has 16 residues. The germline V gene encodes CDR1 MGHRA and CDR2 YSYEKL. The ends lost 4 bases at V and 5 bases at J; junction bases unmatched: 9. This CDR3 reads CASSPPGLALNNEQFF. The CDR3 region has the DNA TGCGCCAGCAGCCCGCCGGGACTAGCCCTAAACAATGAGCAGTTCTTC.

The gene calls are TRBV4-2 and TRBJ2-7; 10 bases map to TRBD1. Germline-derived CDR1 and CDR2 are LGHNA and YNFKEQ. The CDR3 is made up of 15 amino acids. V dropped 6 bases and J dropped 1; count of bases not matched to a gene: 6. Written as DNA, the CDR3 is TGTGCCAGCAGGTCTGACAGGGGGCCTTCCTACGAGCAGTACTTC. This codes for CASRSDRGPSYEQYF.

V and J are TRBV4-1 and TRBJ2-3; TRBD1 aligns across 7 bases. Germline assignment: CDR1 MGHRA and CDR2 YSYEKL. The CDR3 spans 17 residues. V trimming: 4 bases; J trimming: 5 bases; junction bases outside the gene matches: 15. The CDR3 is CASSLRQGGGSVDTQYF. CDR3 DNA sequence: TGCGCCAGCAGCCTAAGACAGGGTGGGGGTTCAGTAGATACGCAGTATTTT.

This clone is a singleton in its sample. The chain recombines TRBV9 with TRBJ2-5; possibly TRBD1 for D (6 bases). The CDR3 has 15 residues. CDR1 and CDR2 (germline): SGDLS, YYNGEE. V gave up 1 base and J gave up 1 base, with 11 bases separating them. CDR3 nucleotides: TGTGCCAGCAGCGTAACAGGGCACTTCCAAGAGACCCAGTACTTC. Translated: CASSVTGHFQETQYF.

The genes are TRBV7-6 and TRBJ1-5; D unclear. There are 14 residues in the CDR3. Germline values: CDR1 SGHVS, CDR2 FNYEAQ. The V end lost 0 bases, the J end lost 1 base, and 4 bases lay between the germline ends. The CDR3 reads CASSLAASNQPQHF. The CDR3, as DNA: TGTGCCAGCAGCTTAGCTGCGAGCAATCAGCCCCAGCATTTT. The full variable domain, in which reference TRBV7-6 and TRBJ1-5 provide the parts outside the CDR3, is GAGVSQSPRYKVTKRGQDVALRCDPISGHVSLYWYRQALGQGPEFLTYFNYEAQQDKSGLPNDRFSAERPEGSISTLTIQRTEQRDSAMYRCASSLAASNQPQHFGDGTRLSIL.

This chain links TRBV4-2 with TRBJ1-6, with 8 positions matching TRBD1. There are 15 residues in the CDR3. From germline, CDR1 is LGHNA and CDR2 YNFKEQ. V gave up 1 base and J gave up 8 bases; unmatched junction bases: 4. The CDR3 region is CASSQVDRGYSPLHF. CDR3 nucleotides: TGTGCCAGCAGCCAAGTCGACAGGGGTTATTCACCCCTCCACTTT.

The chain couples TRBV15 to TRBJ1-2; 8 bases are a match to TRBD1. V lost 5 bases and J lost 7; bases outside the gene matches: 6. The CDR3 length is 13 residues. Germline loops: CDR1 LNHNV, CDR2 YYDKDF (reference sequence). The CDR3 here is CATSPGGAGGYTF. CDR3 bases: TGTGCCACCAGCCCAGGGGGCGCGGGTGGCTACACCTTC.